The TCR beta chain described here comes from a study of Tregs in tolerant kidney transplant recipients. Overall study context: CD4+CD25+CD127- cells came from approximately three-day belatacept mixed lymphocyte reactions, some with approximately five-day graft donor restimulation. Antibodies separated recipient from donor cells. Study-wide results and limits: Expanding Tregs on activated donor B cells appeared to best identify donor-specific TCRbeta clones. Biological reproducibility was not directly addressed, but technical replication error appeared minimal.

This clone has only one observation. Its specificity is not known. Assay: immunoSEQ multiplex PCR; the TCRdb copy retains only in-frame clones and omits some. The sample yields approximately 17,000 clones, more than 60% seen once. With 6 bases clipped from V and 5 bases from J, the junction kept 10 bases outside the gene matches. The CDR3 has 15 residues. Germline V gives CDR1 SGHRS, CDR2 YFSETQ. The chain carries TRBV5-1 and TRBJ2-2, with 7 bases that match TRBD1. This clonotype originated in a human donor in good health. Sequencing was carried out using Tregs from blood cultured with allogeneic cells. The CDR3 region has the DNA TGCGCCAGCAAACCGGGACAGCCTGTTACCGGGGAGCTGTTTTTT. It codes for CASKPGQPVTGELFF.